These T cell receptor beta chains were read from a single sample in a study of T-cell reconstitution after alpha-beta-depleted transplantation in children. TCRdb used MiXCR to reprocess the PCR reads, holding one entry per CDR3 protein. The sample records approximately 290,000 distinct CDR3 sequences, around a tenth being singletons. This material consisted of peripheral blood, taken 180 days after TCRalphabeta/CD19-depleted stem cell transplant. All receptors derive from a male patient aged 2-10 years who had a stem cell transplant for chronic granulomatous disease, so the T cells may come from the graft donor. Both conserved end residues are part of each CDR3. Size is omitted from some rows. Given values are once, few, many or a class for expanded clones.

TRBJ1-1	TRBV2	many	CASSTRGEAFF
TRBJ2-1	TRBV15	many	CATSPFRAQVEQFF
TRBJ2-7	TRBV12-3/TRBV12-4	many	CASSLATGGLREQYF
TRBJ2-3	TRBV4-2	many	CASSRDRGPDTQYF
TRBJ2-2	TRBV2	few	CASSAGRGREVGELFF
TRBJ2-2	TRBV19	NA	CASSIQGHGELFF
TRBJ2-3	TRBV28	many	CASSLSTGLTDTQYF
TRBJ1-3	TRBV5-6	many	CASSLVDSFSGNTIYF
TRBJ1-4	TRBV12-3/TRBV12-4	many	CASSFIGKLFF
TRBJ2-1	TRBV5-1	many	CASSLVVALAGDEQFF